This is a list of T cell receptor beta chains from one sample in a study of chemoradiotherapy in HPV16-positive cancers. The protocol was immunoSEQ multiplex PCR, while the TCRdb copy is restricted to in-frame clones and leaves out a portion. The table has 20,000 or so clones, around 85% seen once. The sequences come from blood, collected from a patient who underwent chemoradiotherapy. These receptors were collected from a human donor with HPV-associated anogenital cancer. CDR3s include the opening cysteine and the closing phenylalanine or tryptophan.

>TRBV10-3
CAISDPTGGAYDTQYF
>TRBV19
CASSTVREQFF
>TRBV9
CASSGPPGLAGSDTQYF
>TRBV5-6
CASSLAFGGEWETQYF
>TRBV7-8
CASSTDRGGKLFF
>TRBV21-1
CASSKWGLGRLGTSGRMCTDTQYF
>TRBV27
CASSSKAGAGGEQFF
>TRBV27
CASSNRASHNEQFF
>TRBV19
CASSNRDNENIQYF
>TRBV9
CASSLSSSGTDTQYF
>TRBV6-5
CATKRREQYF
>TRBV19
CASSMSDRAGANVLTF
>TRBV29-1
CSAADRGTEAFF
>TRBV15
CATSADPGLAINEQFF
>TRBV18
CASSRPSGTHNEQFF
>TRBV9
CASSVRRDREDNEQFF
>TRBV5-1
CASSPGQGRTDTQYF
>TRBV30
CAWRIGDLKAFF
>TRBV5-1
CASSLKGSGEAFF
>TRBV5-4
CASSFSSYEQYF
>TRBV15
CATSVGQGDNEQFF